Detailed here is one TCR beta chain. Its antigen is as yet unknown. This sample is part of a study of shared clonotypes between healthy human individuals. The study's findings and limits: Blood was the sole source, and tissue repertoires probably differ.

Profiled with immunoSEQ multiplex PCR; TCRdb holds only in-frame clones, not every one. Among millions of clones listed, over 85% were seen once. The TCR comes from a man younger than 35 in good health. The material sequenced was naive CD4+ T cells sorted from blood. Subset in this sample: CD45RA+ positively selected.

This CDR3 reads CASSPLTAITGELFF. The DNA for the CDR3 is TGTGCCAGCAGCCCACTGACAGCCATCACCGGGGAGCTGTTTTTT. The V gene is TRBV7-2, the J gene TRBJ2-2; D is perhaps TRBD1 (5 bases). The CDR3 has 15 amino acids. CDR1 SGHTA and CDR2 FQGNSA come from the germline V gene. Trimming pared 5 bases from V and 4 bases from J, leaving 14 bases between.